This TCR beta chain was sequenced in a study of blood T cell repertoires in COVID-19. Study-wide context: The study drew acute and convalescent COVID-19 samples from the United States, Italy and Spain. Nucleic acid was either cDNA or gDNA, and it came from T cells, B-cell-depleted T cells, or PBMCs.

Under the authors' procedure: Nucleated cell number was recorded as an estimate derived from reference gene primer amplification. The repertoire was sequenced with immunoSEQ multiplex PCR; TCRdb's copy has only in-frame clones and lacks some. Clone size and the V and J calls come from that table; the DNA yielded D and trimming. The table lists around 42,000 clones, 76% of them singletons. Per germline, CDR1 MNHEY and CDR2 SVGAGI. The CDR3 covers 15 residues. Trimming took off 7 bases at V and 6 bases at J, with 18 bases between the two ends. The TCR sequence derives from a man in his sixties or seventies with active or convalescent COVID-19. The sample was peripheral blood. This chain uses TRBV6-5 with TRBJ2-2; tentative D call: TRBD2 (5 bases). This CDR3 is CASTPMFGDPGELFF. CDR3 DNA sequence: TGTGCCAGCACCCCTATGTTCGGGGATCCCGGGGAGCTGTTTTTT.